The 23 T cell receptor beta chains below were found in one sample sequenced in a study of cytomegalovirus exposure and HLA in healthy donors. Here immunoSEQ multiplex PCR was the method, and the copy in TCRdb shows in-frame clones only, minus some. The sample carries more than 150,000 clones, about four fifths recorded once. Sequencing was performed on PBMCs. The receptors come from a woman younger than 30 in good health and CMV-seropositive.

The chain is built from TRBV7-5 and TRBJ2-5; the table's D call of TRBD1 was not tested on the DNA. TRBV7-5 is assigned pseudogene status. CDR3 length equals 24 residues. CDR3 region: CARSKGGAWNPKRPRKLTQETQYF. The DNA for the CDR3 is TGTGCCAGAAGCAAAGGGGGCGCCTGGAACCCGAAAAGGCCGCGGAAGCTGACCCAAGAGACCCAGTACTTC.

The CDR3: CSVDGGTAYGYTF. The DNA of the CDR3 is TGCAGCGTTGACGGAGGGACAGCCTATGGCTACACCTTC. The rearrangement uses TRBV29-1 and TRBJ1-2, with 7 bases lining up with TRBD1. The CDR3 sequence is 13 residues long. Looked up from germline, CDR1 is SQVTM and CDR2 is ANQGSEA. The junction had 5 bases not matched to a gene; V was cut back by 3 bases and J by 4 bases.

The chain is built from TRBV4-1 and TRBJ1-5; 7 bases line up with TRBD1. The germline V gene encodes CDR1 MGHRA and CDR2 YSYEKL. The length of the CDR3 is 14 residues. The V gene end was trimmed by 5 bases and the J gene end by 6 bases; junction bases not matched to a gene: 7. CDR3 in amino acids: CASSNPTGIQPQHF. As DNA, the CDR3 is TGCGCCAGCAGCAACCCGACAGGGATTCAGCCCCAGCATTTT.

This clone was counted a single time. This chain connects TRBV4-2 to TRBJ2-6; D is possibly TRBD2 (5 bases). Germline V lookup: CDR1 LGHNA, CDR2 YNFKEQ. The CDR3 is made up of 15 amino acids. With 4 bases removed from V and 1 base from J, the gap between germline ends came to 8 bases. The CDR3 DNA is TGTGCCAGCAGCCCTAGCCTATCTGGGGCCAACGTCCTGACTTTC. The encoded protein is CASSPSLSGANVLTF.

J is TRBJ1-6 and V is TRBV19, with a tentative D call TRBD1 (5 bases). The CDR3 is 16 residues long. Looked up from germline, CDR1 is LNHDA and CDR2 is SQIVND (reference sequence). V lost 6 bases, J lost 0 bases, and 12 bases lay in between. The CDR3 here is CASRSDTSSYNSPLHF. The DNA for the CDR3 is TGTGCCAGTAGGTCGGACACAAGCTCCTATAATTCACCCCTCCACTTT.

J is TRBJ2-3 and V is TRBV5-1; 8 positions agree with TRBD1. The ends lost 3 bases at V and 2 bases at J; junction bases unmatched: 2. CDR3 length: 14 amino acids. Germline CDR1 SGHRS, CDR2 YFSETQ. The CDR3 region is CASSSGQVTDTQYF. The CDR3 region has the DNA TGCGCCAGCAGCTCGGGACAGGTCACAGATACGCAGTATTTT.

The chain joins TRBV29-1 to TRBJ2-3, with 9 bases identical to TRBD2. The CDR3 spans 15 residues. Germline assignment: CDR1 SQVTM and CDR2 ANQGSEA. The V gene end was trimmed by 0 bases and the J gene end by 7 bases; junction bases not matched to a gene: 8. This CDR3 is CSVEEGGGATNTQYF. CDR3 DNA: TGCAGCGTTGAAGAGGGCGGGGGGGCCACTAATACGCAGTATTTT.

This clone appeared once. The CDR3 protein is CASGPTSGETQYF. The CDR3 DNA reads as TGTGCCAGCGGCCCGACTAGCGGGGAGACCCAGTACTTC. The rearrangement uses TRBV6-5 and TRBJ2-5; 10 bases agree with TRBD2. V was pared by 8 bases and J by 5 bases, with 5 bases of the junction left unmatched. The germline CDR1 and CDR2 sequences are MNHEY and SVGAGI. The CDR3 contains 13 residues.

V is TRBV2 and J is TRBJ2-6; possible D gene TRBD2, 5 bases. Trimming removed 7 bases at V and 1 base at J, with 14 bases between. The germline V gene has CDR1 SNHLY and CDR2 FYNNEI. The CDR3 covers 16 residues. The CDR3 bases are TGTGCCAGCATCAGAGACACGGGGTCTGGGGCCAACGTCCTGACTTTC. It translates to CASIRDTGSGANVLTF.

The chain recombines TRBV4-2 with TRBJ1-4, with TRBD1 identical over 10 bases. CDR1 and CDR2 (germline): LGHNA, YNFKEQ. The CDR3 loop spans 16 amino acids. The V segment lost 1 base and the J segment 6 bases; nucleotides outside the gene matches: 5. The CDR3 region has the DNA TGTGCCAGCAGCCAAGTGGATGGGACAGGGGATGAAAAACTGTTTTTT. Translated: CASSQVDGTGDEKLFF.

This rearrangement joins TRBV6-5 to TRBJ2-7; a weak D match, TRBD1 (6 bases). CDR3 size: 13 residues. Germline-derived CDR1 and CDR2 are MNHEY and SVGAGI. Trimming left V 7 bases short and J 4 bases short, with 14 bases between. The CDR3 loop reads CASTGASGYEQYF. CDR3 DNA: TGTGCCAGCACAGGGGCTTCGGGTTACGAGCAGTACTTC.

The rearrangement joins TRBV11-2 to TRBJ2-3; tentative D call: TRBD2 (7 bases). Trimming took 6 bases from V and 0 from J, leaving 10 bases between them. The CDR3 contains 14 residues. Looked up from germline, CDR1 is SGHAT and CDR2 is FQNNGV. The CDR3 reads CASRGGPSTDTQYF. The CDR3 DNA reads TGTGCCAGCAGGGGGGGGCCCAGCACAGATACGCAGTATTTT.

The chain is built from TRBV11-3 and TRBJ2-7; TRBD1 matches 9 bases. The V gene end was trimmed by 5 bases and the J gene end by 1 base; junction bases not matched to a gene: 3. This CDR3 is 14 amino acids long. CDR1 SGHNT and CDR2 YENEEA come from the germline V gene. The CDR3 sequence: CASSPGTGSYEQYF. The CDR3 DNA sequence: TGTGCCAGCAGCCCCGGGACAGGGTCCTACGAGCAGTACTTC.

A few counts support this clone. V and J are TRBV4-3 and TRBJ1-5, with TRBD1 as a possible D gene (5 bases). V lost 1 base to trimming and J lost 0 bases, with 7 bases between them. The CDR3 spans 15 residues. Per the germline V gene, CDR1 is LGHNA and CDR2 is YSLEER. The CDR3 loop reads CASSQGDYSNQPQHF. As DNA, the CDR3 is TGCGCCAGCAGCCAAGGGGACTATAGCAATCAGCCCCAGCATTTT.

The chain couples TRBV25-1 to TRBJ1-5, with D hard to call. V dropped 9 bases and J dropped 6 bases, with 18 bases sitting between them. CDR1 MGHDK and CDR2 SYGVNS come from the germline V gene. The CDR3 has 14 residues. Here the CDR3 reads CASGEFVRVQPQHF. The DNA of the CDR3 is TGTGCCAGTGGGGAGTTTGTGAGGGTTCAGCCCCAGCATTTT.

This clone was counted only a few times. The DNA of the CDR3 is TGTGCCAGTAGTATAACAGGGTCCCTCTTTTCCCACGAGCAGTACTTC. It is translated as CASSITGSLFSHEQYF. The chain links TRBV19 to TRBJ2-7; D is perhaps TRBD1 (6 bases). The CDR3 has 16 amino acids. The V end was cut by 2 bases, the J end by 5 bases, with 19 bases between. Germline V lookup: CDR1 LNHDA, CDR2 SQIVND (reference sequence). Using reference TRBV19 and TRBJ2-7 for the parts outside the CDR3, the full variable domain is DGGITQSPKYLFRKEGQNVTLSCEQNLNHDAMYWYRQDPGQGLRLIYYSQIVNDFQKGDIAEGYSVSREKKESFPLTVTSAQKNPTAFYLCASSITGSLFSHEQYFGPGTRLTVT.

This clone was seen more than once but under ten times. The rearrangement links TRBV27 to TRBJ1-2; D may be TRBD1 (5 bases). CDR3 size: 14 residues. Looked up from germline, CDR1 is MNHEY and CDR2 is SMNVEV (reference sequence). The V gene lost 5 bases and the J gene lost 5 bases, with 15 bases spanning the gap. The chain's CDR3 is CASSRMGQPYGYTF. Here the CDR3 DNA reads TGTGCCAGCAGTCGGATGGGGCAGCCATATGGCTACACCTTC.

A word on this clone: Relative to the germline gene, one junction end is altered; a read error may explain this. In DNA form, the CDR3 reads TGTGCCAGCAGGGAAGGACAGGTGAATGAAAAACTGTTTTTT. Translating it yields CASREGQVNEKLFF. V is TRBV6-1 and J is TRBJ1-4, with 7 bases fitting TRBD1. The CDR3 totals 14 residues. The germline V gene encodes CDR1 MNHNS and CDR2 SASEGT.

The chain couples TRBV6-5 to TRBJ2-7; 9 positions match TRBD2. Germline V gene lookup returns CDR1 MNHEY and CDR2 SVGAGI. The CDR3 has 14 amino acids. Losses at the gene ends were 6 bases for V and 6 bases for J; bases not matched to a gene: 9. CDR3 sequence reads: CASSGGGGGREQYF. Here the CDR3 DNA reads TGTGCCAGCAGCGGGGGCGGGGGGGGACGCGAGCAGTACTTC.

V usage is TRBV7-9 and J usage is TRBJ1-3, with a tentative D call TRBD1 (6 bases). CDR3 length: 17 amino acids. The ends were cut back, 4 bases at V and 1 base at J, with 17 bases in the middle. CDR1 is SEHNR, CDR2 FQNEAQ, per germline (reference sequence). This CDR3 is CASSSSVGGPSGNTIYF. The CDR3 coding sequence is TGTGCCAGCAGCTCCTCCGTCGGGGGGCCGTCTGGAAACACCATATATTTT.

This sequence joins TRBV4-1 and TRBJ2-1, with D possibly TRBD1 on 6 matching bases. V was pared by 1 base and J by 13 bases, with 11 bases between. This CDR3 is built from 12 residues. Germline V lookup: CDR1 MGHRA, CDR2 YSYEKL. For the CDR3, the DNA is TGCGCCAGCAGCCAAGTTGGGGGCTCTCAGTTCTTC. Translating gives CASSQVGGSQFF.

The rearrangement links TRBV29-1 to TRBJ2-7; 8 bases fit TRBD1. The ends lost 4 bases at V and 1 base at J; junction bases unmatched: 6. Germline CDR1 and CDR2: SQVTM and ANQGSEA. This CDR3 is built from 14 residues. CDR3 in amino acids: CSVGQGRGSYEQYF. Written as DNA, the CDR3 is TGCAGCGTTGGACAGGGGAGAGGGTCCTACGAGCAGTACTTC.

Written as DNA, the CDR3 is TGTGCCAGCAGCCCAGCGGTCGGAGGGTCCGGAAACACCATATATTTT. This sequence encodes CASSPAVGGSGNTIYF. The chain uses TRBV7-2 and TRBJ1-3; the D is unclear. CDR1 is SGHTA and CDR2 is FQGNSA in the germline V gene. This CDR3 contains 16 residues. Trimming cost V 5 bases and J 4 bases, with 18 bases left between them.